The 18 T cell receptor beta chains in this list originate from one sample, sequenced in a study of vaccination and CD4 T cells after COVID-19. As for treatment: approximately nine-day PBMC culture with coronavirus spike peptide pools or control peptides (ViraFEST assay). Cultured CD4+ T cells had their DNA profiled by the Oncomine TCR Beta short-read assay. One entry per CDR3 protein results from TCRdb running MiXCR on the PCR reads. The sample contains some 16,000 distinct CDR3 sequences, roughly 80% of which appear only once. Their cognate antigens are unknown. The sequences come from CD4+ T cells from blood, cultured in vitro, collected after SARS-CoV-2 vaccination. All receptors come from a human donor who received a COVID-19 vaccine.

This clonotype has more than one count but fewer than ten. This rearrangement joins TRBV19 to TRBJ1-5; 9 nucleotides line up with TRBD1. Unmatched junction bases numbered 7, after V lost 3 bases and J lost 1 base. This CDR3 has 17 residues. Germline V lookup: CDR1 LNHDA, CDR2 SQIVND (reference sequence). CDR3 region: CASSMGTGGESNQPQHF. DNA of the CDR3: TGTGCCAGTAGTATGGGTACAGGGGGCGAAAGCAATCAGCCCCAGCATTTT.

This clonotype showed up just a few times. This rearrangement joins TRBV27 to TRBJ2-3; no reliable D call. The CDR3 covers 13 residues. In germline, CDR1 is MNHEY, CDR2 SMNVEV (reference sequence). Trimming took off 6 bases at V and 4 bases at J, with 11 bases between the two ends. The CDR3 coding sequence is TGTGCCAGCAGCACCTCCGCCGCAGATACGCAGTATTTT. As protein: CASSTSAADTQYF.

The chain recombines TRBV24-1 with TRBJ1-2; possibly TRBD1 for D (6 bases). CDR1 KGHDR and CDR2 SFDVKD come from the germline V gene. The CDR3 is 14 residues long. V lost 4 bases and J 4 bases, leaving 12 bases between the germline ends. DNA for the CDR3: TGTGCCACCAGTGACTCGGGACAACCCTATGGCTACACCTTC. This translates into CATSDSGQPYGYTF.

V is TRBV27 and J is TRBJ1-5, with D perhaps TRBD1 (5 bases). Trimming removed 5 bases from V and 2 bases from J, with 7 bases in between. From germline, CDR1 is MNHEY and CDR2 SMNVEV (reference sequence). The CDR3 is 13 residues long. The CDR3 loop reads CASSVGGNQPQHF. CDR3 coding DNA: TGTGCCAGCAGTGTAGGGGGCAATCAGCCCCAGCATTTT.

The chain couples TRBV7-8 to TRBJ2-3; D is possibly TRBD2 (6 bases). In germline, CDR1 is SGHVS, CDR2 FQNEAQ. The CDR3 runs 16 residues. Trimming took off 1 base at V and 4 bases at J, with 15 bases between the two ends. The CDR3 DNA reads as TGTGCCAGCAGCTTAGTGAGCGGAGGGTCCGCAGATACGCAGTATTTT. This codes for CASSLVSGGSADTQYF.

The rearrangement links TRBV6-1 to TRBJ1-3; no clear D. In germline, CDR1 is MNHNS, CDR2 SASEGT. Trimming cost V 2 bases and J 7 bases, with 9 bases left between them. This CDR3 has 13 amino acids. This CDR3 reads CASSEQRTNTIYF. The CDR3 coding sequence is TGTGCCAGCAGTGAACAGAGAACGAACACCATATATTTT.

This clonotype was observed a few times. The J gene is TRBJ1-5, the V gene TRBV20-1; 8 bases agree with TRBD1. CDR3 length: 14 amino acids. Germline CDR1 and CDR2: DFQATT and SNEGSKA (reference sequence). Trimming at V came to 1 base and at J to 7 bases, leaving 6 bases not matched to a gene. In DNA, the CDR3 is TGCAGTGCTAGAGCTGACAGGGGCGGACAGCCCCAGCATTTT. It translates to CSARADRGGQPQHF.

V and J are TRBV6-1 and TRBJ1-1; 7 bases are a match to TRBD1. Germline V gene sequence: CDR1 MNHNS, CDR2 SASEGT. The length of the CDR3 is 15 residues. Trimming cost V 8 bases and J 6 bases; bases outside gene matches: 15. CDR3 sequence: CASFKLAYRGAEAFF. The CDR3 DNA reads TGTGCCAGCTTTAAATTGGCCTACAGGGGCGCTGAAGCTTTCTTT.

This clonotype has a handful of counts. This sequence joins TRBV6-1 and TRBJ2-7; no firm D call. The germline V and J ends were trimmed by 8 bases and 1 base, with 9 bases remaining between them. CDR1 and CDR2 from the germline V gene are MNHNS and SASEGT. CDR3 length equals 12 residues. In nucleotides, the CDR3 is TGTGCCAGCGAAGCGTATTCCTACGAGCAGTACTTC. Translating it yields CASEAYSYEQYF.

This clonotype occurred a few times. The rearrangement joins TRBV12-3 or TRBV12-4 to TRBJ1-2; 7 nucleotides line up with TRBD1. J gave up 4 bases and V 8 bases, and 13 bases lay outside the gene matches. The CDR3 has 15 residues. The CDR3 spells CASSFGAGGFYGYTF. The DNA of the CDR3 is TGTGCCAGCTCATTCGGGGCAGGGGGGTTCTATGGCTACACCTTC.

The CDR3 reads CSAPGPMRETQYF. The CDR3, as DNA: TGCAGTGCGCCGGGCCCAATGCGGGAGACCCAGTACTTC. The rearrangement uses TRBV20-1 and TRBJ2-5, with D unclear. Trimming cost V 6 bases and J 5 bases, with 16 bases left between them. Germline values: CDR1 DFQATT, CDR2 SNEGSKA (reference sequence). This CDR3 is 13 amino acids long.

The chain links TRBV20-1 to TRBJ2-5; no definite D call. Germline V lookup: CDR1 DFQATT, CDR2 SNEGSKA (reference sequence). The CDR3 consists of 13 residues. The germline V and J ends were trimmed by 6 bases and 5 bases, with 16 bases remaining between them. The CDR3 sequence: CSANLGFRETQYF. For the CDR3, the DNA is TGCAGTGCGAACCTGGGGTTCCGGGAGACCCAGTACTTC.

The chain employs TRBV6-1 and TRBJ1-2, with D uncertain. Per germline, CDR1 MNHNS and CDR2 SASEGT. The ends were cut back, 6 bases at V and 1 base at J, with 6 bases in the middle. This CDR3 region has 12 residues. This CDR3 reads CASRRINYGYTF. The CDR3 DNA sequence: TGTGCCAGCAGACGGATTAACTATGGCTACACCTTC.

The genes are TRBV5-1 and TRBJ2-5, with D possibly being TRBD1 (6 bases). This CDR3 spans 14 amino acids. Trimming took off 5 bases at V and 1 base at J, with 12 bases between the two ends. The germline V gene has CDR1 SGHRS and CDR2 YFSETQ. CDR3 nucleotide sequence: TGCGCCAGCAGTAAACAGGGATTCCAAGAGACCCAGTACTTC. Protein: CASSKQGFQETQYF.

The CDR3 nucleotides are TGCAGTGCCCCGGAGAGTAGCCGTGAGCAGTTCTTC. It encodes CSAPESSREQFF. The V and J genes are TRBV20-1 and TRBJ2-1; D gene ambiguous. The CDR3 spans 12 residues. CDR1 and CDR2 (germline): DFQATT, SNEGSKA (reference sequence). Trimming took 6 bases from V and 9 from J, leaving 15 bases between them.

The V call is TRBV29-1, the J call TRBJ1-2; 8 bases align to TRBD1. Germline V gene data show CDR1 as SQVTM and CDR2 as ANQGSEA. The CDR3 is made up of 13 amino acids. V trimming: 5 bases; J trimming: 6 bases; junction bases outside the gene matches: 8. The CDR3 sequence: CSVRQGQGDGYTF. The CDR3 nucleotides are TGCAGCGTTCGACAGGGGCAAGGGGATGGCTACACCTTC.

The CDR3 sequence: CASSINRDRANGYTF. CDR3 sequence (DNA): TGTGCCAGTAGTATCAACCGGGACAGGGCGAATGGCTACACCTTC. This chain joins TRBV19 and TRBJ1-2; 9 bases are a match to TRBD1. The germline CDR1 and CDR2 sequences are LNHDA and SQIVND (reference sequence). V was clipped by 3 bases and J by 6 bases; unmatched bases: 8. The CDR3 runs to 15 residues.

This rearrangement joins TRBV7-2 to TRBJ2-2; 8 bases map to TRBD2. Germline lookup yields CDR1 SGHTA and CDR2 FQGNSA. The CDR3 is 15 residues long. J lost 2 bases, V lost 5 bases, and 4 bases had no gene match. CDR3 in amino acids: CASSVSGGNTGELFF. In nucleotides, the CDR3 is TGTGCCAGCAGCGTAAGCGGGGGAAACACCGGGGAGCTGTTTTTT.